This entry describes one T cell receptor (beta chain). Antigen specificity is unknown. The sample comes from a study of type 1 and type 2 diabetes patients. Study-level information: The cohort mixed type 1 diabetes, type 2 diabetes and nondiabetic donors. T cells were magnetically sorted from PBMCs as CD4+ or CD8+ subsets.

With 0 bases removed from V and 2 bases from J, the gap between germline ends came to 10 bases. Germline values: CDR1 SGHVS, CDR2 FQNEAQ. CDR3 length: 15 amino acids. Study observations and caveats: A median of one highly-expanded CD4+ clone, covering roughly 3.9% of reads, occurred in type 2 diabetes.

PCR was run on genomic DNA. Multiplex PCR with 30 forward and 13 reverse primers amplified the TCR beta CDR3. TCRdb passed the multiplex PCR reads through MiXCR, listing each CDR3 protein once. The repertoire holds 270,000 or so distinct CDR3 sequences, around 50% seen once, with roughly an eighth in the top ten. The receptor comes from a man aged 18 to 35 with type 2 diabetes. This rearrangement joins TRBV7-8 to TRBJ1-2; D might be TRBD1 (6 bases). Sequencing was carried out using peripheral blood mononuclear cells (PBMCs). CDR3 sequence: CASSLALGGNYGYTF. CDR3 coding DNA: TGTGCCAGCAGCTTAGCGTTGGGGGGCAACTATGGCTACACCTTC.